The clone carrying this TCR beta chain has only one observation. Its matching antigen is unknown. The data stem from a study of cytotoxic CD8 clonotypes in ibrutinib-treated CLL. Across the study: Patients attained about 25 partial and 2 complete responses; at median about 70 months, around 15 remained remitted while approximately 12 progressed. An average of about 250,000 productive templates and 94,082 productive rearrangements was obtained per sample. Study results and limitations: Different sampling times were used for sustained-remission and progressing patients.

PBMCs that had been cryopreserved were the source of about 2 micrograms of genomic DNA for TCR beta libraries. Using immunoSEQ multiplex PCR, the repertoire was profiled, and TCRdb retains in-frame clones only, with some absent. Here the sample spans around 140,000 clones, 70% to 90% being singletons. The CDR3 has 12 residues. Germline V lookup: CDR1 SGDLS, CDR2 YYNGEE. V gave up 3 bases and J gave up 6 bases, with 10 bases separating them. Specimen: PBMCs, collected after 24 months of ibrutinib treatment. The chain carries TRBV9 and TRBJ2-7; D remains unclear. This TCR came from a human donor with chronic lymphocytic leukemia. The CDR3 region has the DNA TGTGCCAGCAGCGGTAATATCGGCGAGCAGTACTTC. Its translation is CASSGNIGEQYF.